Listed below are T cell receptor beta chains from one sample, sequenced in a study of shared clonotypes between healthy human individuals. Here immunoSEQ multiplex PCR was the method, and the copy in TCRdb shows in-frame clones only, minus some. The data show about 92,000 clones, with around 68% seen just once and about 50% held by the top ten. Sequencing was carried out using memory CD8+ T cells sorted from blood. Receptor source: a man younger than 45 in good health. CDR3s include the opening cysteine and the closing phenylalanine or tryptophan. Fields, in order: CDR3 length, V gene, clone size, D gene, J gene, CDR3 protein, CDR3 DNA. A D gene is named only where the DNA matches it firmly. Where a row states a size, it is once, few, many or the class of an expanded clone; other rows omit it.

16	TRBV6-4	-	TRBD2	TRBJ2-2	CASRPLAGGGTGELFF	TGTGCCAGCAGACCTCTAGCGGGAGGGGGCACCGGGGAGCTGTTTTTT
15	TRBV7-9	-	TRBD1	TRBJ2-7	CASSAPKGAGAEQYF	TGTGCCAGCAGCGCGCCAAAGGGGGCTGGCGCCGAGCAGTACTTC
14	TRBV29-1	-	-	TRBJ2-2	CSVEGAAPTGELFF	TGCAGCGTTGAAGGCGCGGCCCCCACCGGGGAGCTGTTTTTT
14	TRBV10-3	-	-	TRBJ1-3	CAISEVRSGNTIYF	TGTGCCATCAGTGAAGTTCGAAGTGGAAACACCATATATTTT
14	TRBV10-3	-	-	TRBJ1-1	CAIRTDILNTEAFF	TGTGCCATCAGGACGGACATCCTGAACACTGAAGCTTTCTTT
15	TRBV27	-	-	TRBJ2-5	CASSSLGTWQETQYF	TGTGCCAGCAGTTCCCTGGGGACGTGGCAAGAGACCCAGTACTTC
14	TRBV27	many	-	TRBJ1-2	CASSPRLANYGYTF	TGTGCCAGCAGTCCTCGTTTAGCTAACTATGGCTACACCTTC
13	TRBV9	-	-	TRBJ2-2	CASSLGGTGELFF	TGTGCCAGCAGTCTCGGAGGGACCGGGGAGCTGTTTTTT
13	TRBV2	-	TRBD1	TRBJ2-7	CASSEGTDLEQYF	TGTGCCAGCAGTGAGGGGACAGACCTCGAGCAGTACTTC
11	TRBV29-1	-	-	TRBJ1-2	CSVRQLEGYTF	TGCAGCGTCCGGCAATTGGAGGGCTACACCTTC
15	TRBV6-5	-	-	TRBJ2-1	CATRRWNTEYNEQFF	TGTGCCACCCGCCGGTGGAACACAGAGTACAATGAGCAGTTCTTC
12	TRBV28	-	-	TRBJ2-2	CASSKDSGELFF	TGTGCCAGCAGCAAGGATTCCGGGGAGCTGTTTTTT
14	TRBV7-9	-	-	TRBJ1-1	CASSHDTRQSEAFF	TGTGCCAGCAGCCATGACACCCGGCAGTCTGAAGCTTTCTTT
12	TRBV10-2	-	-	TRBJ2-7	CASSAGIYEQYF	TGCGCCAGCAGTGCCGGGATCTACGAGCAGTACTTC
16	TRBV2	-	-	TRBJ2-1	CASSEAAGTLYNEQFF	TGTGCCAGCAGTGAAGCAGCAGGGACCCTATACAATGAGCAGTTCTTC
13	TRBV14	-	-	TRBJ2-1	CASSPTGLNEQFF	TGTGCCAGCAGCCCCACGGGTCTCAATGAGCAGTTCTTC
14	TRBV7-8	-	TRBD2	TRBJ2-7	CASSLGTSDYEQYF	TGTGCCAGCAGCTTAGGGACTAGCGACTACGAGCAGTACTTC
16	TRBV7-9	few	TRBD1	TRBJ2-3	CASSFGQGVDTDTQYF	TGTGCCAGCAGCTTCGGACAGGGGGTAGACACAGATACGCAGTATTTT
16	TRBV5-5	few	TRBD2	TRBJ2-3	CASSFPGGRRTDTQYF	TGTGCCAGCAGCTTTCCTGGCGGGAGGCGCACAGATACGCAGTATTTT
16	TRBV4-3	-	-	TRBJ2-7	CASTFRLTSTTYEQYF	TGCGCCAGCACCTTTCGGCTAACTAGCACAACCTACGAGCAGTACTTC
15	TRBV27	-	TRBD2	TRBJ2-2	CASSLWTSGTGELFF	TGTGCCAGCAGTTTGTGGACTAGCGGAACCGGGGAGCTGTTTTTT
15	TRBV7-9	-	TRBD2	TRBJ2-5	CASSTTSGSVETQYF	TGTGCCAGCAGCACGACTAGCGGGAGCGTAGAGACCCAGTACTTC
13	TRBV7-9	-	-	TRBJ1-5	CTSSPRRDQPQHF	TGTACCAGCAGTCCCCGACGGGATCAGCCCCAGCATTTT
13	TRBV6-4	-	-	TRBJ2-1	CASSQVIDNEQFF	TGTGCCAGCAGCCAAGTAATCGACAATGAGCAGTTCTTC
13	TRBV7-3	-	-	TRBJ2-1	CASSLSDSNEQFF	TGTGCCAGCAGCTTAAGTGACAGCAATGAGCAGTTCTTC
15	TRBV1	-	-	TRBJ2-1	CTSSLLSGRDDEQFF	TGCACCAGCAGCTTACTTAGCGGGAGAGACGATGAGCAGTTCTTC
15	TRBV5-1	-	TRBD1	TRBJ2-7	CASSLDAGGFYEQYF	TGCGCCAGCAGCTTGGATGCAGGGGGCTTCTACGAGCAGTACTTC
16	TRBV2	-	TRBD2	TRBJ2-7	CASRGGTSGRSYEQYF	TGTGCCAGCAGGGGAGGGACTAGCGGGAGATCGTACGAGCAGTACTTC
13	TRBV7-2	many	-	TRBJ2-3	CASSLAPTDTQYF	TGTGCCAGCAGCTTAGCGCCTACAGATACGCAGTATTTT
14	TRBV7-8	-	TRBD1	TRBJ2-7	CASSRDRTLDEQYF	TGTGCCAGCAGCCGGGACAGGACTCTGGACGAGCAGTACTTC
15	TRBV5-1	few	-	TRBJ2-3	CASSLALGAGDTQYF	TGCGCCAGCAGCTTGGCCCTGGGGGCCGGAGATACGCAGTATTTT
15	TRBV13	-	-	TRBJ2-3	CASSPIRTNRNTQYF	TGTGCCAGCAGTCCGATACGGACTAACCGAAATACGCAGTATTTT
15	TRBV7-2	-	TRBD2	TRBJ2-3	CASSRWIAGGDTQYF	TGTGCCAGCAGCCGATGGATAGCGGGAGGAGATACGCAGTATTTT
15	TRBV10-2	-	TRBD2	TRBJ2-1	CATATSGSAYNEQFF	TGCGCCACCGCGACTAGCGGGAGCGCCTACAATGAGCAGTTCTTC
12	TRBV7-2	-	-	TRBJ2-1	CASSYRVHEQFF	TGTGCCAGCAGCTACCGGGTCCATGAGCAGTTCTTC
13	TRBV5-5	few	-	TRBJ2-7	CASSALQGIEQYF	TGTGCCAGCAGCGCCTTACAGGGTATAGAGCAGTACTTC
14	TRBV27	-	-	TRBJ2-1	CASKGRPGSAEQFF	TGTGCCAGCAAGGGGAGACCGGGTTCAGCTGAGCAGTTCTTC
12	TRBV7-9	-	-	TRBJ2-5	CASSLSRETQYF	TGTGCCAGCAGCTTAAGTCGAGAGACCCAGTACTTC
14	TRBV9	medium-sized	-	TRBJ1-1	CASSRGSMNTEAFF	TGTGCCAGCAGCCGTGGAAGCATGAACACTGAAGCTTTCTTT
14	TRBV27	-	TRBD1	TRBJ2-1	CASRRDRVKDEQFF	TGTGCCAGCAGGAGGGACAGGGTAAAGGATGAGCAGTTCTTC
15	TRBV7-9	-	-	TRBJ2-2	CASSLGSGNTGELFF	TGTGCCAGCAGCTTAGGTAGCGGAAACACCGGGGAGCTGTTTTTT
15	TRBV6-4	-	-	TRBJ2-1	CASSVEEGSYNEQFF	TGTGCCAGCAGTGTGGAGGAGGGGTCCTACAATGAGCAGTTCTTC
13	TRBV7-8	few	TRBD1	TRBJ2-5	CASSGQGVQTQYF	TGTGCCAGCAGCGGCCAGGGGGTTCAGACCCAGTACTTC
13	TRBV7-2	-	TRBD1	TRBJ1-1	CASSLRQGATAFF	TGTGCCAGCAGCTTACGTCAGGGGGCGACAGCTTTCTTT
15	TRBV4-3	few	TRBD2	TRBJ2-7	CASSQGRGLVDEQYF	TGCGCCAGCAGCCAAGGAAGGGGACTAGTAGACGAGCAGTACTTC
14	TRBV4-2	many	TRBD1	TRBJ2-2	CASSQDREAGELFF	TGTGCCAGCAGCCAGGACAGGGAGGCCGGGGAGCTGTTTTTT
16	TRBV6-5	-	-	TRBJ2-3	CASSYSRLTSTDTQYF	TGTGCCAGCAGTTACTCTAGGCTGACTAGCACAGATACGCAGTATTTT
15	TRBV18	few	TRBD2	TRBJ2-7	CASSLSRGGPREQYF	TGTGCCAGCTCACTGTCGAGGGGAGGGCCGCGCGAGCAGTACTTC
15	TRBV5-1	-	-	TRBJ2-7	CASSLPSAGFYEQYF	TGCGCCAGCAGCTTGCCTAGCGCCGGTTTCTACGAGCAGTACTTC
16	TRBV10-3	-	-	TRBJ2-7	CAISGGSVGASYEQYF	TGTGCCATCAGTGGCGGAAGTGTAGGCGCTTCCTACGAGCAGTACTTC
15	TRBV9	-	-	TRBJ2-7	CASSVGGRGPYEQYF	TGTGCCAGCAGCGTAGGAGGCAGGGGACCCTACGAGCAGTACTTC
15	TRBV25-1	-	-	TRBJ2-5	CASTGRPESAETQYF	TGTGCCAGCACTGGCCGGCCCGAATCCGCAGAGACCCAGTACTTC
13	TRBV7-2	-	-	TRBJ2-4	CASSLAMTGIQYF	TGTGCCAGCAGCTTAGCGATGACAGGCATTCAGTACTTC
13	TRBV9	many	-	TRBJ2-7	CASSSGGGTEQYF	TGTGCCAGCTCCTCAGGGGGAGGGACCGAGCAGTACTTC